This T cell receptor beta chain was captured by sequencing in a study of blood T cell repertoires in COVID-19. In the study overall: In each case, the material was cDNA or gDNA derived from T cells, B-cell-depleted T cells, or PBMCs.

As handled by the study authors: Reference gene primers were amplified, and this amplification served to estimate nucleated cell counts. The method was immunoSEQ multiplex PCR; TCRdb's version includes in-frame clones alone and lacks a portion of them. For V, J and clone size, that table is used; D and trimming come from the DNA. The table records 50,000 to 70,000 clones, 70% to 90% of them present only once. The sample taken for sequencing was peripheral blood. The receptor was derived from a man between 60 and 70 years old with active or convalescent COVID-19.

The CDR3 protein is CASSLGRGGHGDTQYF. In DNA, the CDR3 is TGTGCCAGCAGCCTGGGCCGGGGGGGCCATGGAGATACGCAGTATTTT. The chain has TRBV5-4 and TRBJ2-3; 8 bases are a match to TRBD2. CDR1 is SGHNT and CDR2 is YYREEE in the germline V gene (reference sequence). CDR3 length: 16 residues. J lost 5 bases, V lost 4 bases, and 12 bases had no gene match.